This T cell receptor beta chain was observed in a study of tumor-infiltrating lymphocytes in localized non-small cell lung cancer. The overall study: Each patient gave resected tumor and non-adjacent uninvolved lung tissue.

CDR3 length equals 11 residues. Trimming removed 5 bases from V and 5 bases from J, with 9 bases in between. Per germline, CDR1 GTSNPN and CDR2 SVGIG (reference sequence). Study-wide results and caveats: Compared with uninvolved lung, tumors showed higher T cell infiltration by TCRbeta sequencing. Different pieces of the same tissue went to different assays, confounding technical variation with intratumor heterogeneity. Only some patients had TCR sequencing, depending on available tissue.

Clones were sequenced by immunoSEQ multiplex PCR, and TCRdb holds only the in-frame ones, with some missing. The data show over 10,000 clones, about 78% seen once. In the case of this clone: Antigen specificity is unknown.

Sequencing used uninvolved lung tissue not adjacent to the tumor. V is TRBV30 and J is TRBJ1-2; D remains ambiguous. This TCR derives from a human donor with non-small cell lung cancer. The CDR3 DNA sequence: TGTGCCTGGGCCTCGGGTTATGGCTACACCTTC. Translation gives CAWASGYGYTF.